This T cell receptor (beta chain) originates from a study of T cells in Graves' hyperthyroidism and ophthalmopathy. Looking at the study overall: Any treatment followed the collection of peripheral blood at initial diagnosis.

CDR1 is LNHNV and CDR2 is YYDKDF in the germline V gene (reference sequence). Trimming stripped 1 base from V and 8 bases from J, with 9 bases between. The length of the CDR3 is 13 residues. Amplified regions were TCR beta CDR3 sequences from RNA transcripts. First-round RT-PCR with HTBI primers amplified the TCR CDR3 region. TCRdb re-analysed the multiplex PCR reads in MiXCR, keeping a single row per CDR3 protein. The repertoire consists of about 500,000 distinct CDR3 sequences, with about 16% occurring once and the leading ten covering around 32%. This clonotype turned up a few times. The antigen remains undetermined. Uncontrolled infections, other autoimmune diseases, pregnancy or lactation led to exclusion of patients. Study-wide results and limits: Ophthalmopathy, as predicted by the model, came a median 6.5 months after the prediction.

The sequencing input was blood. The clonotype originates from a woman under 40 with Graves' ophthalmopathy. The chain carries TRBV15 and TRBJ1-5; D is ambiguous. The CDR3 region is CATSRAKLEPQHF. The CDR3 coding sequence is TGTGCCACCAGCAGAGCTAAGTTGGAGCCCCAGCATTTT. Full variable domain (outside the CDR3, taken from reference TRBV15 and TRBJ1-5): DAMVIQNPRYQVTQFGKPVTLSCSQTLNHNVMYWYQQKSSQAPKLLFHYYDKDFNNEADTPDNFQSRRPNTSFCFLDIRSPGLGDTAMYLCATSRAKLEPQHFGDGTRLSIL.